The clone carrying this TCR beta chain was detected ten times or more. Its antigen is currently unknown. Trimming left V 5 bases short and J 3 bases short, with 13 bases between. This CDR3 has 13 amino acids. CDR1 and CDR2 (germline): SQVTM, ANQGSEA. RNA transcripts were the source from which TCR beta CDR3 regions were amplified. HTBI primers were used in a first-round RT-PCR, which preceded a second-round multiplex PCR. TCRdb independently ran MiXCR on the multiplex PCR reads; one entry per CDR3 protein. The sample has over a million distinct CDR3 sequences, roughly 35% seen once. The data were taken from a study of Graves' ophthalmopathy and Graves' hyperthyroidism. Broader study findings: Also, most clonotypes expanded in the thyroid above 0.001 frequency appeared in blood.

Reliance was placed on clinical symptoms, serum thyroxine, TRAb, thyroid ultrasound and orbital computed tomography for diagnosis. The source material was peripheral blood or thyroid tissue (not recorded which). The sequence came from an adult man with Graves' hyperthyroidism. The chain employs TRBV29-1 and TRBJ1-2; TRBD1 is a possible D gene (6 bases). The CDR3 DNA is TGCAGCGTTAGGACAGCTCGGGACTATGGCTACACCTTC. Its translation: CSVRTARDYGYTF. The full variable domain, with the rest looked up from reference TRBV29-1 and TRBJ1-2, is SAVISQKPSRDICQRGTSLTIQCQVDSQVTMMFWYRQQPGQSLTLIATANQGSEATYESGFVIDKFPISRPNLTFSTLTVSNMSPEDSSIYLCSVRTARDYGYTFGSGTRLTVV.